These 23 T cell receptor beta chains came from one sample sequenced in a study of control samples from healthy donors and cancer patients (dated by TCRdb to 2020 to 2022). Libraries were prepared through the immunoSEQ multiplex PCR assay. The table comes from immuneACCESS by way of TCRdb, which keeps in-frame sequences with V and J called. Part of the clones is missing from these tables; in studies checked, under half for an unresolved V gene and the rest for unknown reasons. For this sample the table gives approximately 140,000 clones, of which roughly 92% were detected only once. The ten largest clonotypes hold approximately 11% of the sample. The sequenced sample was blood. The receptors come from a man younger than 40 in good health.

The chain recombines TRBV27 with TRBJ2-7, with a possible D match to TRBD2 (6 bases). Germline V CDR1 and CDR2: MNHEY, SMNVEV (reference sequence). The CDR3 contains 15 residues. V lost 1 base and J lost 3, with 13 bases in between. CDR3 loop: CASSLYSGPNYEQYF. CDR3 coding DNA: TGTGCCAGCAGTTTATATAGCGGACCTAACTACGAGCAGTACTTC.

This clone was seen only once. V usage is TRBV2 and J usage is TRBJ2-3; 7 nucleotides match TRBD2. The V and J ends lost 11 bases and 4 bases, in that order; junction bases with no gene match: 9. The CDR3 has 13 residues. Germline CDR1 and CDR2: SNHLY and FYNNEI. The CDR3 here is CAGGVIVPDTQYF. As DNA, the CDR3 is TGTGCCGGGGGGGTTATCGTCCCAGATACGCAGTATTTT.

V is TRBV6-1 and J is TRBJ1-3, with unresolved D. CDR1 is MNHNS, CDR2 SASEGT, per germline. The CDR3 runs to 16 residues. Trimming took off 0 bases at V and 1 base at J, with 10 bases between the two ends. The CDR3 region is CASSEALITSGNTIYF. The DNA of the CDR3 is TGTGCCAGCAGTGAAGCGCTTATCACATCTGGAAACACCATATATTTT.

The V call is TRBV7-8, the J call TRBJ2-1; the D is unclear. CDR1 SGHVS and CDR2 FQNEAQ come from the germline V gene. Trimming took 2 bases from V and 0 from J, leaving 8 bases between them. The CDR3 is made up of 15 amino acids. The CDR3 sequence is CASSLLQSSYNEQFF. In DNA, the CDR3 is TGTGCCAGCAGCTTACTTCAGAGCTCCTACAATGAGCAGTTCTTC.

The V and J genes are TRBV11-2 and TRBJ2-7, with 9 bases fitting TRBD1. Looked up from germline, CDR1 is SGHAT and CDR2 is FQNNGV. The CDR3 is 15 residues long. After removal of 6 bases from V and 0 bases from J, the junction contained 6 bases not matched to a gene. The CDR3 coding sequence is TGTGCCAGCAGTTCCGGGACAGGGAGCTCCTACGAGCAGTACTTC. It codes for CASSSGTGSSYEQYF.

The chain uses TRBV29-1 and TRBJ1-2; 8 bases match TRBD1. CDR3 length equals 13 residues. Trimming took 7 bases from V and 5 from J; bases not matched to a gene: 9. Germline-derived CDR1 and CDR2 are SQVTM and ANQGSEA. The CDR3 sequence is CSARQGLNYGYTF. The CDR3 coding sequence is TGCAGCGCCCGACAGGGGCTTAATTATGGCTACACCTTC.

The rearrangement links TRBV7-8 to TRBJ1-2; D unresolved. CDR1 is SGHVS and CDR2 is FQNEAQ in the germline V gene. V was cut by 1 base and J by 1 base, with 10 bases left in between. The CDR3 contains 15 residues. CDR3: CASSLEAVLNYGYTF. The CDR3 region has the DNA TGTGCCAGCAGCTTAGAGGCAGTACTTAACTATGGCTACACCTTC. Together with reference TRBV7-8 and TRBJ1-2, the CDR3 gives the full variable domain: GAGVSQSPRYKVAKRGQDVALRCDPISGHVSLFWYQQALGQGPEFLTYFQNEAQLDKSGLPSDRFFAERPEGSVSTLKIQRTQQEDSAVYLCASSLEAVLNYGYTFGSGTRLTVV.

The chain links TRBV2 to TRBJ2-5, with D perhaps matching TRBD2 (5 bases). The germline V gene encodes CDR1 SNHLY and CDR2 FYNNEI. The V end lost 11 bases, the J end lost 5 bases, and 24 bases lay between the germline ends. The CDR3 extends over 15 amino acids. The DNA of the CDR3 is TGTGCCGGAGGTGAGACCAGCCTTCGCTTGGAGACCCAGTACTTC. The encoded protein is CAGGETSLRLETQYF. The full variable domain, its missing parts supplied by reference TRBV2 and TRBJ2-5, is EPEVTQTPSHQVTQMGQEVILRCVPISNHLYFYWYRQILGQKVEFLVSFYNNEISEKSEIFDDQFSVERPDGSNFTLKIRSTKLEDSAMYFCAGGETSLRLETQYFGPGTRLLVL.

This chain uses TRBV28 with TRBJ1-4, with 10 nucleotides matching TRBD1. The germline V gene encodes CDR1 MDHEN and CDR2 SYDVKM. CDR3 length: 18 amino acids. With 6 bases clipped from V and 3 bases from J, the junction kept 13 bases outside the gene matches. In DNA, the CDR3 is TGTGCCAGCAGCCGTATCGGACAGGGGGTGGTAGCTAATGAAAAACTGTTTTTT. The encoded protein is CASSRIGQGVVANEKLFF.

Only a few counts were recorded for this clone. The rearrangement uses TRBV24-1 and TRBJ2-2, with D perhaps given as TRBD1 or TRBD2 (5 bases each). Trimming removed 4 bases from V and 3 bases from J, with 11 bases in between. The germline V gene encodes CDR1 KGHDR and CDR2 SFDVKD. There are 15 residues in the CDR3. CDR3 sequence (DNA): TGTGCCACCAGTGAGTCGGGACGGGACACCGGGGAGCTGTTTTTT. It is translated as CATSESGRDTGELFF.

V and J are TRBV27 and TRBJ1-1; 9 nucleotides match TRBD1. Looked up from germline, CDR1 is MNHEY and CDR2 is SMNVEV (reference sequence). The V and J ends lost 2 bases and 0 bases, in that order; junction bases with no gene match: 4. CDR3 size: 16 residues. The CDR3 spells CASSLRRTGVNTEAFF. In DNA, the CDR3 is TGTGCCAGCAGTTTAAGGCGGACAGGGGTGAACACTGAAGCTTTCTTT.

The rearrangement joins TRBV7-2 to TRBJ1-2, with 7 nucleotides matching TRBD1. The germline CDR1 and CDR2 sequences are SGHTA and FQGNSA. Trimming cost V 5 bases and J 1 base; bases outside gene matches: 7. This CDR3 has 15 amino acids. The CDR3: CASSPGDRLNYGYTF. The CDR3 bases are TGTGCCAGCAGCCCCGGGGACAGACTTAACTATGGCTACACCTTC.

This clone was recorded only once. The V gene is TRBV24-1, the J gene TRBJ2-3, with TRBD2 matching over 12 bases. Germline V gene sequence: CDR1 KGHDR, CDR2 SFDVKD. The junction had 16 bases not matched to a gene; V was cut back by 4 bases and J by 6 bases. The CDR3 sequence is 19 residues long. CDR3 DNA sequence: TGTGCCACCAGTGACGTACCAATAATGACTAGCGGGAGTAAGGATACGCAGTATTTT. It specifies CATSDVPIMTSGSKDTQYF.

CDR3 protein: CASSPPTGPRYGYTF. DNA of the CDR3: TGCGCCAGCAGCCCACCGACAGGGCCGAGATATGGCTACACCTTC. The V gene is TRBV4-1, the J gene TRBJ1-2; 7 bases are shared with TRBD1. Germline V gene data show CDR1 as MGHRA and CDR2 as YSYEKL. The CDR3 length is 15 residues. J was trimmed by 5 bases and V by 4 bases; bases with no gene match: 10.

The chain links TRBV6-5 to TRBJ2-7; TRBD2 matches 8 bases. The germline gives CDR1 MNHEY, CDR2 SVGAGI. The CDR3 is 13 amino acids. V lost 5 bases to trimming and J lost 2 bases; unmatched junction nucleotides: 2. CDR3 bases: TGTGCCAGCAGTCAACTAGCGGCCTACGAGCAGTACTTC. Translating gives CASSQLAAYEQYF.

V gene TRBV7-2 combines with J gene TRBJ2-5; D remains unclear. CDR3 length: 15 residues. Germline assignment: CDR1 SGHTA and CDR2 FQGNSA. V was shortened by 4 bases and J by 1 base, with 13 bases between the two germline ends. CDR3 amino acids: CASSYVGRVQETQYF. The CDR3 DNA is TGTGCCAGCAGCTACGTGGGAAGGGTCCAAGAGACCCAGTACTTC.

The chain couples TRBV28 to TRBJ2-2, with 8 bases matching TRBD2. The V gene's germline CDR1 is MDHEN and CDR2 SYDVKM. After removal of 7 bases from V and 5 bases from J, the junction contained 6 bases not matched to a gene. This CDR3 has 14 residues. CDR3 sequence: CASTTGLETGELFF. CDR3 in DNA: TGTGCCAGCACCACGGGACTAGAAACCGGGGAGCTGTTTTTT.

This rearrangement joins TRBV19 to TRBJ2-3; D unresolved. CDR1 and CDR2 from the germline V gene are LNHDA and SQIVND (reference sequence). The germline V and J ends were trimmed by 5 bases and 2 bases, with 14 bases remaining between them. The CDR3 is 15 amino acids. The CDR3 DNA reads TGTGCCAGTAGTCTCGGGTCAGGTCCCACAGATACGCAGTATTTT. This sequence encodes CASSLGSGPTDTQYF.

V gene TRBV5-6 combines with J gene TRBJ1-4; D ambiguous. This CDR3 is 15 amino acids long. V lost 0 bases and J lost 5, with 11 bases in between. In germline, CDR1 is SGHDT, CDR2 YYEEEE. CDR3 bases: TGTGCCAGCAGCTTGGGTGCAGGAGAGAATGAAAAACTGTTTTTT. This translates into CASSLGAGENEKLFF.

V usage is TRBV7-6 and J usage is TRBJ2-3, with 10 bases aligning to TRBD2. The trim removed 5 bases at V and 1 base at J, leaving 12 bases unmatched. Germline V lookup: CDR1 SGHVS, CDR2 FNYEAQ. The CDR3 is 18 amino acids. CDR3 sequence: CASSLGLAAYLGTDTQYF. The CDR3, as DNA: TGTGCCAGCAGCCTCGGACTAGCGGCCTACCTCGGCACAGATACGCAGTATTTT.

The chain is built from TRBV2 and TRBJ1-5; D perhaps matches TRBD1 (6 bases). V dropped 11 bases and J dropped 5 bases, with 16 bases sitting between them. Germline V gene lookup returns CDR1 SNHLY and CDR2 FYNNEI. The CDR3 spans 13 residues. The DNA for the CDR3 is TGTGCCTCAGGGGCGGTTCGGGATCAGCCCCAGCATTTT. This translates into CASGAVRDQPQHF.

CDR3 nucleotide sequence: TGTGCCAGCAGCATTGGACAGAGCAAAAACATTCAGTACTTC. This encodes CASSIGQSKNIQYF. This chain links TRBV7-2 with TRBJ2-4; possibly TRBD1 for D (6 bases). The CDR3 is 14 amino acids. Germline V CDR1 and CDR2: SGHTA, FQGNSA. Trimming removed 5 bases from V and 3 bases from J, with 11 bases in between.

This clone showed up just once. The chain combines TRBV7-8 with TRBJ1-2; 10 bases line up with TRBD1. Germline CDR1 is SGHVS and CDR2 is FQNEAQ. Losses at the gene ends were 5 bases for V and 7 bases for J; bases not matched to a gene: 4. The CDR3 has 13 amino acids. CDR3 residues: CASSRDRGLGYTF. CDR3 bases: TGTGCCAGCAGCAGAGACAGGGGGCTTGGCTACACCTTC.